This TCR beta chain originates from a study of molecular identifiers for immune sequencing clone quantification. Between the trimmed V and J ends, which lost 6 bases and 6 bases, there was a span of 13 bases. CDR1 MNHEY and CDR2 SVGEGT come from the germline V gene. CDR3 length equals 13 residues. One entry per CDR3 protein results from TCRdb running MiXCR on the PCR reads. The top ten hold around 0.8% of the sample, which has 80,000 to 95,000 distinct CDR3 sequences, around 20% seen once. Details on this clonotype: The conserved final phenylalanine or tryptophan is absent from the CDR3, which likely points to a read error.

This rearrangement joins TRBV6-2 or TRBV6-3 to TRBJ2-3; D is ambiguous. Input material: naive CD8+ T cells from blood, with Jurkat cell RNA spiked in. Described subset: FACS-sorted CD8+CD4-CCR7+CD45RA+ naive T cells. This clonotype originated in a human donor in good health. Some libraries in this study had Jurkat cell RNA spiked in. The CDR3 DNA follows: TGTGCCAGCAGCCCCACTTACTGGGATACGCAGTATCTT. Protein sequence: CASSPTYWDTQYL.